Presented here are 26 T cell receptor beta chains from one specimen sequenced in a study of beta chain features in type 1 diabetes. Whole-study results and caveats: TCRB CDR3 length was moderately but significantly reduced in all four CD4+ subsets of Type 1 diabetes patients.

For these receptors, no antigen is known. The study reverse transcribed the entire isolated RNA, so it sequenced expressed TCRB transcripts. Libraries were prepared by immunoSEQ multiplex PCR; TCRdb keeps only in-frame clonotypes and omits some of them. The sample has approximately 240,000 clones, approximately 16% seen once. The specimen sequenced was naive CD4+ T cells from blood. Receptors were obtained from a man aged 25 to 45 with type 1 diabetes.

This clone came up a few times. The rearrangement links TRBV5-4 to TRBJ2-6; no clear D gene. Looked up from germline, CDR1 is SGHNT and CDR2 is YYREEE (reference sequence). The CDR3 contains 19 residues. With 1 base removed from V and 0 bases from J, the gap between germline ends came to 17 bases. The CDR3 is CASSLTLSSFLSGANVLTF. In DNA, the CDR3 is TGTGCCAGCAGCTTGACTCTGTCAAGCTTTCTCTCTGGGGCCAACGTCCTGACTTTC.

V usage is TRBV7-3 and J usage is TRBJ2-1; 11 nucleotides align to TRBD1. The length of the CDR3 is 15 residues. V trimming: 3 bases; J trimming: 9 bases; junction bases outside the gene matches: 7. The V gene's germline CDR1 is SGHTA and CDR2 FQGTGA. Here the CDR3 DNA reads TGTGCCAGCAGCTTGACGGGACAGGGGGTAGCTGAGCAGTTCTTC. Translated: CASSLTGQGVAEQFF.

This clone was found a few times. This rearrangement joins TRBV29-1 to TRBJ1-1; TRBD1 aligns across 7 bases. The CDR3 length is 12 residues. Unmatched junction bases numbered 8, after V lost 7 bases and J lost 6 bases. Germline CDR1 reads SQVTM; CDR2 reads ANQGSEA. The CDR3, as DNA: TGCAGCGGTGGGACAGTTGACTCTGAAGCTTTCTTT. Translation: CSGGTVDSEAFF.

The CDR3 DNA reads as TGCAGCGGTGGACTAGCGGGATATGAGCAGTTCTTC. Translation: CSGGLAGYEQFF. The chain carries TRBV29-1 and TRBJ2-1, with 12 bases identical to TRBD2. CDR1 is SQVTM, CDR2 ANQGSEA, per germline. The V segment lost 7 bases and the J segment 8 bases; nucleotides outside the gene matches: 3. The CDR3 has 12 amino acids.

The table lists this clone with a few counts. The rearrangement joins TRBV9 to TRBJ2-5, with D uncertain. The CDR3 is made up of 14 amino acids. With 0 bases removed from V and 1 base from J, the gap between germline ends came to 7 bases. Germline-derived CDR1 and CDR2 are SGDLS and YYNGEE. The CDR3 sequence: CASSVGAIQETQYF. The CDR3 nucleotides are TGTGCCAGCAGCGTAGGAGCGATCCAAGAGACCCAGTACTTC.

The rearrangement links TRBV30 to TRBJ2-1; 10 nucleotides agree with TRBD2. Germline V CDR1 and CDR2: GTSNPN, SVGIG (reference sequence). The J segment lost 12 bases and the V segment lost 3 bases, leaving 20 bases of the junction unmatched. The CDR3 spans 17 residues. CDR3 sequence: CAWSGPESGRGRWGQFF. The CDR3, as DNA: TGTGCCTGGAGCGGCCCGGAAAGCGGGAGGGGACGTTGGGGGCAGTTCTTC.

The table lists this clone with a few counts. This rearrangement joins TRBV29-1 to TRBJ2-5; TRBD1 aligns across 9 bases. This CDR3 contains 15 residues. V was pared by 7 bases and J by 6 bases, with 15 bases of the junction left unmatched. The germline V gene encodes CDR1 SQVTM and CDR2 ANQGSEA. Here the CDR3 reads CSALRDRALGQTQYF. The CDR3, as DNA: TGCAGCGCCCTCCGGGACAGGGCGTTGGGGCAGACCCAGTACTTC.

This clone was observed a handful of times. V usage is TRBV30 and J usage is TRBJ2-1, with TRBD2 matching over 7 bases. Germline assignment: CDR1 GTSNPN and CDR2 SVGIG (reference sequence). The CDR3 loop spans 13 amino acids. J was trimmed by 11 bases and V by 4 bases; bases with no gene match: 11. This chain's CDR3 is CAWMWALAEKQFF. CDR3 coding DNA: TGTGCCTGGATGTGGGCTCTAGCGGAAAAGCAGTTCTTC.

The table lists this clone with a few counts. The rearrangement links TRBV9 to TRBJ1-2; no clear D gene. V was trimmed by 4 bases and J by 2 bases, leaving 3 bases between them. Germline V lookup: CDR1 SGDLS, CDR2 YYNGEE. The CDR3 has 11 residues. DNA of the CDR3: TGTGCCAGCAGCAACAACTATGGCTACACCTTC. This codes for CASSNNYGYTF.

In its sample, this clone was seen a few times. The chain employs TRBV9 and TRBJ2-4; 9 bases agree with TRBD1. Germline V gene sequence: CDR1 SGDLS, CDR2 YYNGEE. J gave up 14 bases and V 0 bases, and 6 bases lay outside the gene matches. CDR3 length: 13 residues. In DNA, the CDR3 is TGTGCCAGCAGCGTAGCGGGGACAGGGTACGAGTACTTC. Amino acid sequence: CASSVAGTGYEYF.

For this clone: Other DNA sequences in the sample encode the same CDR3. The chain combines TRBV10-3 with TRBJ2-7, with 8 positions matching TRBD1. CDR3 length equals 13 residues. The germline CDR1 and CDR2 sequences are ENHRY and SYGVKD. The ends lost 6 bases at V and 3 bases at J; junction bases unmatched: 4. CDR3 coding DNA: TGTGCCATCAGCCCCGGACAGGGCTACGAGCAGTACTTC. Amino acids: CAISPGQGYEQYF.

The V gene is TRBV19, the J gene TRBJ1-1; no clear D. V was shortened by 2 bases and J by 0 bases, with 4 bases between the two germline ends. Germline V CDR1 and CDR2: LNHDA, SQIVND (reference sequence). There are 13 residues in the CDR3. The CDR3 is CASSILMNTEAFF. The CDR3 DNA is TGTGCCAGTAGTATACTGATGAACACTGAAGCTTTCTTT.

This clone turned up a few times. This sequence joins TRBV9 and TRBJ2-5, with 8 bases aligning to TRBD2. CDR3 size: 16 residues. J gave up 5 bases and V 4 bases, and 13 bases lay outside the gene matches. Germline V gene data show CDR1 as SGDLS and CDR2 as YYNGEE. The CDR3 is CASSPGGLAGGETQYF. The CDR3 DNA is TGTGCCAGCAGCCCTGGGGGGCTAGCGGGCGGGGAGACCCAGTACTTC.

The genes are TRBV7-9 and TRBJ2-2; 7 bases line up with TRBD1. CDR1 is SEHNR and CDR2 is FQNEAQ in the germline V gene (reference sequence). CDR3 length: 17 residues. V lost 3 bases, J lost 1 base, and 8 bases stayed unmatched. The CDR3: CASSFTGQSLNTGELFF. The CDR3 DNA reads TGTGCCAGCAGCTTTACGGGACAGAGTCTGAACACCGGGGAGCTGTTTTTT.

The table lists this clone with a few counts. The chain uses TRBV7-2 and TRBJ2-3; D not certain. The CDR3 runs 13 residues. V lost 3 bases and J lost 4, with 8 bases in between. Germline CDR1 is SGHTA and CDR2 is FQGNSA. CDR3 sequence: CASSFGSSDTQYF. DNA for the CDR3: TGTGCCAGCAGCTTTGGCTCATCAGATACGCAGTATTTT.

This rearrangement joins TRBV29-1 to TRBJ1-1, with D maybe TRBD1 (5 bases). The CDR3 extends over 11 amino acids. Germline CDR1 and CDR2: SQVTM and ANQGSEA. CDR3 amino acids: CGAREIPEAFF. The CDR3 DNA follows: TGCGGGGCGAGGGAAATCCCTGAAGCTTTCTTT.

The genes are TRBV5-1 and TRBJ2-7, with no clear D. Germline-derived CDR1 and CDR2 are SGHRS and YFSETQ. CDR3 size: 15 residues. V shed 0 bases and J shed 6 bases, with 16 bases lying between them. CDR3: CASSLAPGPPGEQYF. The CDR3 coding sequence is TGCGCCAGCAGCTTGGCCCCTGGCCCCCCGGGCGAGCAGTACTTC.

This clone has just a few counts. The rearrangement links TRBV9 to TRBJ2-1, with 13 bases that match TRBD2. CDR3 length equals 17 residues. J lost 7 bases, V lost 2 bases, and 9 bases had no gene match. Per germline, CDR1 SGDLS and CDR2 YYNGEE. The CDR3 coding sequence is TGTGCCAGCAGCGTTTCACCGGGACTAGCGGGGAGGAATGAGCAGTTCTTC. This codes for CASSVSPGLAGRNEQFF. Variable domain in full (rest from reference TRBV9 and TRBJ2-1): DSGVTQTPKHLITATGQRVTLRCSPRSGDLSVYWYQQSLDQGLQFLIQYYNGEERAKGNILERFSAQQFPDLHSELNLSSLELGDSALYFCASSVSPGLAGRNEQFFGPGTRLTVL.

The chain combines TRBV7-2 with TRBJ2-1; D is unresolved. Germline V gene data show CDR1 as SGHTA and CDR2 as FQGNSA. The length of the CDR3 is 15 residues. V was cut by 1 base and J by 0 bases, with 7 bases left in between. The DNA of the CDR3 is TGTGCCAGCAGCTTAGTGGGAAGCTCCTACAATGAGCAGTTCTTC. It yields the protein CASSLVGSSYNEQFF.

This clone was detected a few times. The chain carries TRBV9 and TRBJ2-7; 7 bases fit TRBD2. The CDR3 is 16 amino acids. Germline CDR1 reads SGDLS; CDR2 reads YYNGEE. V gave up 0 bases and J gave up 5 bases; unmatched junction bases: 11. CDR3 in amino acids: CASSVGGSPPRDEQYF. For the CDR3, the DNA is TGTGCCAGCAGCGTAGGCGGGAGTCCCCCCCGTGACGAGCAGTACTTC.

The chain combines TRBV11-2 with TRBJ2-5; the match to TRBD2 covers 13 bases. Trimming at V came to 1 base and at J to 5 bases, leaving 4 bases not matched to a gene. CDR1 is SGHAT and CDR2 is FQNNGV in the germline V gene. This CDR3 has 16 amino acids. CDR3 residues: CASSLVGLAGVETQYF. CDR3 DNA: TGTGCCAGCAGCTTAGTCGGACTAGCGGGAGTGGAGACCCAGTACTTC.

V is TRBV29-1 and J is TRBJ2-5, with 11 bases lining up with TRBD2. Per the germline V gene, CDR1 is SQVTM and CDR2 is ANQGSEA. The CDR3 runs to 16 residues. V lost 3 bases and J lost 6; bases outside the gene matches: 12. The CDR3 loop is CSVERLAGPQGQTQYF. CDR3 DNA sequence: TGCAGCGTTGAGAGACTAGCGGGACCTCAAGGCCAGACCCAGTACTTC.

This clone has just one count. The J gene is TRBJ2-1, the V gene TRBV7-2, with TRBD1 matching over 12 bases. Germline CDR1 SGHTA, CDR2 FQGNSA. The CDR3 sequence is 15 residues long. Trimming at V came to 5 bases and at J to 6 bases, leaving 5 bases not matched to a gene. The CDR3 sequence is CASSPRDRGLNEQFF. CDR3 bases: TGTGCCAGCAGCCCCCGGGACAGGGGGCTCAATGAGCAGTTCTTC.

This clone has only one observation. This chain joins TRBV11-3 and TRBJ1-1; D is uncertain. CDR3 length: 15 amino acids. Germline V gene sequence: CDR1 SGHNT, CDR2 YENEEA. The ends were cut back, 0 bases at V and 5 bases at J, with 13 bases in the middle. The CDR3 DNA reads TGTGCCAGCAGCTTAGATACGGGCGGGGTTACTGAAGCTTTCTTT. Translating it yields CASSLDTGGVTEAFF. Full variable domain (missing parts from reference TRBV11-3 and TRBJ1-1): EAGVVQSPRYKIIEKKQPVAFWCNPISGHNTLYWYLQNLGQGPELLIRYENEEAVDDSQLPKDRFSAERLKGVDSTLKIQPAELGDSAVYLCASSLDTGGVTEAFFGQGTRLTVV.

This rearrangement joins TRBV9 to TRBJ2-2; D unclear. The CDR3 has 13 residues. From germline, CDR1 is SGDLS and CDR2 YYNGEE. V was trimmed by 3 bases and J by 4 bases, leaving 7 bases between them. The CDR3 DNA sequence: TGTGCCAGCAGCGAAGACCCCACCGGGGAGCTGTTTTTT. As protein: CASSEDPTGELFF.

This clone was detected a few times. This rearrangement joins TRBV11-1 to TRBJ1-1, with D perhaps matching TRBD1 (5 bases). Germline V gene lookup returns CDR1 SGHAT and CDR2 FQDESV (reference sequence). The CDR3 sequence is 14 residues long. V lost 2 bases to trimming and J lost 10 bases, with 17 bases between them. The CDR3 loop reads CASSLIPQGDGAFF. CDR3 DNA: TGTGCCAGCAGCTTAATCCCGCAGGGCGATGGAGCTTTCTTT.